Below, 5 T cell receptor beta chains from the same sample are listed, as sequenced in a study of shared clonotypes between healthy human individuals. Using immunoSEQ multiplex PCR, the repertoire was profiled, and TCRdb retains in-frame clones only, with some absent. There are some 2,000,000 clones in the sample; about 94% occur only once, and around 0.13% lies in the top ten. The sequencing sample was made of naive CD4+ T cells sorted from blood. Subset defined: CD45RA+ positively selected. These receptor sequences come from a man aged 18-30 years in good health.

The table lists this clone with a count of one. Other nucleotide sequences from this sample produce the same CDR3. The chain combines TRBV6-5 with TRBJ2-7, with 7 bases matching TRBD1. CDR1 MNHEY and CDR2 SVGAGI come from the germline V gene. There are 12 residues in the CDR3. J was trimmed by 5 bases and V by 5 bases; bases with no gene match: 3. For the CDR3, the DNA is TGTGCCAGCAGTCGACAGGGAGACGAGCAGTACTTC. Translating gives CASSRQGDEQYF.

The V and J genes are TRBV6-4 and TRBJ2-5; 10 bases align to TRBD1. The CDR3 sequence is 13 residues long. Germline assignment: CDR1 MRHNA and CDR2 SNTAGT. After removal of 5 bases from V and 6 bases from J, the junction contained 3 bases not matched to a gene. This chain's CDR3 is CASSPGQGQTQYF. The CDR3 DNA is TGTGCCAGCAGTCCGGGACAGGGGCAGACCCAGTACTTC.

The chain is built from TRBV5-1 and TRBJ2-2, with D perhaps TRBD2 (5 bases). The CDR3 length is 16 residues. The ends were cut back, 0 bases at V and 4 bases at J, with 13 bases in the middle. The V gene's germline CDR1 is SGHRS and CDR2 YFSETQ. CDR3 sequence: CASSLAGKGSTGELFF. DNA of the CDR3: TGCGCCAGCAGCTTGGCCGGAAAAGGGAGCACCGGGGAGCTGTTTTTT. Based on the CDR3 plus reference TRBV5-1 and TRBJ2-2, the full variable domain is KAGVTQTPRYLIKTRGQQVTLSCSPISGHRSVSWYQQTPGQGLQFLFEYFSETQRNKGNFPGRFSGRQFSNSRSEMNVSTLELGDSALYLCASSLAGKGSTGELFFGEGSRLTVL.

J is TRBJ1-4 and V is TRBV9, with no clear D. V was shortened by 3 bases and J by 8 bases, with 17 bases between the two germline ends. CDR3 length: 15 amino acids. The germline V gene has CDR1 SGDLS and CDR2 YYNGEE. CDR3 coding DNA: TGTGCCAGCAGCGACGCCCGGGCCCTGGGAGAAAAACTGTTTTTT. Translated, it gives CASSDARALGEKLFF.

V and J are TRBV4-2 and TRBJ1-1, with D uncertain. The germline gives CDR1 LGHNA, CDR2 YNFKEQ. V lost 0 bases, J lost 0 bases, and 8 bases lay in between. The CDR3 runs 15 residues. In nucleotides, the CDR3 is TGTGCCAGCAGCCAAGATCCGTGGATGAACACTGAAGCTTTCTTT. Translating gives CASSQDPWMNTEAFF.